These T cell receptor beta chains were read from a single sample in a study of T cell changes during pregnancy in multiple sclerosis. Only in-frame clones appear in the TCRdb table, and some are missing; sequencing was by immunoSEQ multiplex PCR. The data contain roughly 30,000 clones, approximately 89% of them singletons. Sequenced material: CD8+ T cells from peripheral blood mononuclear cells, taken in the second trimester of pregnancy. Receptors originate from a female donor with multiple sclerosis, enrolled in a pregnancy study. Both conserved end residues are part of each CDR3. D genes are given only for firm matches. Size is stated for part of the rows, as once, few or many counts, or as a class when the clone is expanded.

d_call: .
clone_size: .
v_call: TRBV19
j_call: TRBJ1-5
cdr3_aa: CASSIGNQPQHF
cdr3_nt: TGTGCCAGTAGTATCGGGAACCAGCCCCAGCATTTT

d_call: .
clone_size: .
v_call: TRBV29-1
j_call: TRBJ2-7
cdr3_aa: CSVELPLSYEQYF
cdr3_nt: TGCAGCGTTGAACTTCCCCTCTCCTACGAGCAGTACTTC

d_call: .
clone_size: .
v_call: TRBV21-1
j_call: TRBJ2-7
cdr3_aa: CASSKKKLQQGHLEQYF
cdr3_nt: TGTGCCAGCAGCAAAAAAAAACTACAACAGGGGCACCTCGAGCAGTACTTC

d_call: TRBD1
clone_size: .
v_call: TRBV11-2
j_call: TRBJ1-3
cdr3_aa: CASSLRTGGGNTIYF
cdr3_nt: TGTGCCAGCAGCCTTCGTACAGGGGGCGGAAACACCATATATTTT

d_call: .
clone_size: .
v_call: TRBV9
j_call: TRBJ1-2
cdr3_aa: CASSETQEGVRYGYTF
cdr3_nt: TGTGCCAGCAGCGAGACGCAGGAGGGTGTTCGGTATGGCTACACCTTC

d_call: TRBD2
clone_size: once
v_call: TRBV6-7
j_call: TRBJ2-1
cdr3_aa: CASSYSGRLAGYNEQFF
cdr3_nt: TGTGCCAGCAGTTACTCAGGTCGGCTAGCGGGGTATAATGAGCAGTTCTTC

d_call: .
clone_size: .
v_call: TRBV7-6
j_call: TRBJ2-2
cdr3_aa: CASSLSRQGRAGELFF
cdr3_nt: TGTGCCAGCAGCTTGAGCCGGCAGGGGCGTGCCGGGGAGCTGTTTTTT

d_call: .
clone_size: hyperexpanded
v_call: TRBV7-9
j_call: TRBJ2-7
cdr3_aa: CASSPDSSYEQYF
cdr3_nt: TGTGCCAGCAGCCCGGACAGTTCCTACGAGCAGTACTTC

d_call: TRBD2
clone_size: .
v_call: TRBV4-1
j_call: TRBJ2-3
cdr3_aa: CASSQDRSGNTQYF
cdr3_nt: TGCGCCAGCAGCCAAGATAGAAGCGGGAATACGCAGTATTTT

d_call: TRBD2
clone_size: .
v_call: TRBV7-9
j_call: TRBJ2-5
cdr3_aa: CASSLVLSGGATKTQYF
cdr3_nt: TGTGCCAGCAGCTTAGTTCTTAGCGGGGGGGCCACGAAGACCCAGTACTTC

d_call: TRBD1
clone_size: .
v_call: TRBV10-3
j_call: TRBJ1-1
cdr3_aa: CAISTTGGSTEAFF
cdr3_nt: TGTGCCATCAGCACGACAGGGGGGAGCACTGAAGCTTTCTTT

d_call: TRBD1
clone_size: few
v_call: TRBV2
j_call: TRBJ2-7
cdr3_aa: CASSSRQGAYF
cdr3_nt: TGTGCCAGCAGTTCAAGACAGGGGGCCTACTTC

d_call: .
clone_size: .
v_call: TRBV25-1
j_call: TRBJ2-1
cdr3_aa: CASSEWDSLRNEQFF
cdr3_nt: TGTGCCAGCAGTGAATGGGACTCTCTCCGGAATGAGCAGTTCTTC

d_call: .
clone_size: .
v_call: TRBV6-1
j_call: TRBJ1-3
cdr3_aa: CASSDRRPSGNTIYF
cdr3_nt: TGTGCCAGCAGTGACAGGCGACCCTCTGGAAACACCATATATTTT

d_call: .
clone_size: once
v_call: TRBV11-2
j_call: TRBJ1-1
cdr3_aa: CASSLGGGYEAFF
cdr3_nt: TGTGCCAGCAGCTTAGGCGGAGGCTATGAAGCTTTCTTT

d_call: TRBD1
clone_size: medium-sized
v_call: TRBV7-9
j_call: TRBJ2-7
cdr3_aa: CASSRDRGYEQYF
cdr3_nt: TGTGCCAGCAGCCGGGACAGAGGCTACGAGCAGTACTTC

d_call: .
clone_size: .
v_call: TRBV28
j_call: TRBJ1-1
cdr3_aa: CASSLGQGFMNTEAFF
cdr3_nt: TGTGCCAGCAGTTTAGGGCAGGGGTTCATGAACACTGAAGCTTTCTTT

d_call: TRBD2
clone_size: .
v_call: TRBV15
j_call: TRBJ2-5
cdr3_aa: CATSRVVSGGPYQETQYF
cdr3_nt: TGTGCCACCAGCAGAGTCGTTAGCGGGGGGCCATACCAAGAGACCCAGTACTTC

d_call: .
clone_size: .
v_call: TRBV4-2
j_call: TRBJ2-3
cdr3_aa: CASSQEGGDQGDTQYF
cdr3_nt: TGTGCCAGCAGCCAAGAAGGCGGGGATCAGGGAGATACGCAGTATTTT

d_call: .
clone_size: .
v_call: TRBV4-1
j_call: TRBJ1-6
cdr3_aa: CASSQDAGVNYNSPLHF
cdr3_nt: TGCGCCAGCAGCCAAGACGCCGGGGTAAACTATAATTCACCCCTCCACTTT

d_call: TRBD1
clone_size: .
v_call: TRBV19
j_call: TRBJ1-5
cdr3_aa: CASSPDRERQPQHF
cdr3_nt: TGTGCCAGTAGTCCCGACAGGGAACGGCAGCCCCAGCATTTT

d_call: .
clone_size: .
v_call: TRBV29-1
j_call: TRBJ2-7
cdr3_aa: CSVGRENSVYEQYF
cdr3_nt: TGCAGCGTTGGTCGGGAAAACTCGGTCTACGAGCAGTACTTC